The T cell receptor (beta chain) under discussion was sequenced for a study of cytomegalovirus exposure and HLA in healthy donors. Broader study findings: The productive fraction for most TCR beta V segments was about 87% or about 30% in an earlier analysis.

PCR used 60 Vbeta primers and 13 Jbeta primers. Only in-frame clones appear in the TCRdb table, and some are missing; sequencing was by immunoSEQ multiplex PCR. This sample's clone table lists around 53,000 clones. About this clone itself: Its antigen remains unknown.

This CDR3 is 16 amino acids long. Germline CDR1 and CDR2: SGHTA and FQGNSA. With 1 base clipped from V and 2 bases from J, the junction kept 7 bases outside the gene matches. The chain has TRBV7-2 and TRBJ1-2; 7 positions agree with TRBD1. Sample: PBMCs. The sequence was obtained from a male donor in good health and CMV-seropositive. CDR3 residues: CASSLVGRGSNYGYTF. CDR3 nucleotides: TGTGCCAGCAGCTTAGTGGGCAGGGGGTCGAACTATGGCTACACCTTC. The full variable domain, rest sourced from reference TRBV7-2 and TRBJ1-2, is GAGVSQSPSNKVTEKGKDVELRCDPISGHTALYWYRQSLGQGLEFLIYFQGNSAPDKSGLPSDRFSAERTGGSVSTLTIQRTQQEDSAVYLCASSLVGRGSNYGYTFGSGTRLTVV.